This TCR beta chain is from a study of HIV-infected patients and healthy controls. Trimming cost V 3 bases and J 7 bases; bases outside gene matches: 17. Germline loops: CDR1 LGHNA, CDR2 YSLEER. The CDR3 extends over 18 amino acids. cDNA was made from 500 ng RNA using alpha and beta constant primers. Separate chain-specific third strand synthesis with multiplexing indices produced the alpha and beta libraries. The library got P5 and P7 elements plus a second index, then an approximately 23-cycle PCR. Via MiXCR, TCRdb re-called the 5' RACE reads, giving one row per CDR3 protein. The table includes 15,000 to 20,000 distinct CDR3 sequences, 10% to 15% detected once. Within the sample, this clonotype is medium-sized. Its antigen is not identified. The repertoire came from unfractionated whole blood and reflected all unsorted peripheral T cells. General observations from the study: CDR3 sharing between individuals was lower in HIV-infected patients than in healthy controls. Apparent post-therapy Gini recovery among HIV-infected patients was not reproduced with size-matched repertoires.

Sequencing was carried out using blood. The V call is TRBV4-3, the J call TRBJ1-4; TRBD1 matches at 7 bases. This sequence originates from an adult in good health. The CDR3 loop is CASSQGPGQIAMGEKLFF. CDR3 sequence (DNA): TGCGCCAGCAGCCAGGGACCGGGACAGATAGCTATGGGTGAAAAACTGTTTTTT.